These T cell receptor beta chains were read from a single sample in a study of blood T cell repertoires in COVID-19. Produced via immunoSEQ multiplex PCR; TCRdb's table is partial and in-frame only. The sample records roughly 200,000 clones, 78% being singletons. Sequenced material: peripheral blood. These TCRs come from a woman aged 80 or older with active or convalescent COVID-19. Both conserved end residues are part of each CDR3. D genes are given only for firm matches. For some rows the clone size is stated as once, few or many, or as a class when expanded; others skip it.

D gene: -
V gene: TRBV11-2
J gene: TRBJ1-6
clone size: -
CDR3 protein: CASSLWGRSSPLHF
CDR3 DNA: TGTGCCAGCAGCTTATGGGGGCGAAGTTCACCCCTCCACTTT

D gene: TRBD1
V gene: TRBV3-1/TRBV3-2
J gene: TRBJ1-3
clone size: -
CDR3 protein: CASSPGGGTADTIYF
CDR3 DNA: TGTGCCAGCAGCCCCGGAGGTGGGACAGCGGACACCATATATTTT

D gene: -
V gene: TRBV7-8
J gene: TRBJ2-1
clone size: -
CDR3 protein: CASSLGRVLDEQFF
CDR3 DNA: TGTGCCAGCAGCTTAGGCCGGGTCTTGGATGAGCAGTTCTTC

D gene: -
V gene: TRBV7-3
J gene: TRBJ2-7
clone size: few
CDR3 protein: CASSTISGDEQYF
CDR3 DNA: TGTGCCAGCAGCACTATTTCAGGGGACGAGCAGTACTTC

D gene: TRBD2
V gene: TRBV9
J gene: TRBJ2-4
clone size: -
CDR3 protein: CASSRGGEPGRTQYF
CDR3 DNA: TGTGCCAGCAGCCGGGGGGGCGAACCGGGACGCACTCAGTACTTC

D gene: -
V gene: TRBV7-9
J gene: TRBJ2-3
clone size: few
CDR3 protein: CASSFPPAGGSTDTQYF
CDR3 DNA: TGTGCCAGCAGCTTTCCCCCGGCTGGCGGTAGCACAGATACGCAGTATTTT

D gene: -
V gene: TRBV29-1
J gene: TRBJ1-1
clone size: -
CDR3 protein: CSVTGYTEAFF
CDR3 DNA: TGCAGCGTTACAGGGTACACTGAAGCTTTCTTT

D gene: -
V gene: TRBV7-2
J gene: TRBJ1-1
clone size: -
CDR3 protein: CASSSDRGVSKAFF
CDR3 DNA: TGTGCCAGCAGCTCGGACAGAGGGGTTTCGAAAGCTTTCTTT

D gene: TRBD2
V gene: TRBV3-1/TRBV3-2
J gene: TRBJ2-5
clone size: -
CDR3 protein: CASSQEGYHGQLAIQETQYF
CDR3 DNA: TGTGCCAGCAGCCAAGAGGGATACCATGGTCAACTAGCGATTCAAGAGACCCAGTACTTC

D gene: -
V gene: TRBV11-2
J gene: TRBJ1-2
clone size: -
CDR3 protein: CASSLGLGGGTNYGYTF
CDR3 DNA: TGTGCCAGCAGCTTAGGTCTCGGTGGCGGGACTAACTATGGCTACACCTTC

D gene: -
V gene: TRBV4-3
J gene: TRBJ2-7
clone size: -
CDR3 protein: CASSELTGLSSYEQYF
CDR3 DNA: TGCGCCAGCAGCGAACTCACAGGGCTTAGCTCCTACGAGCAGTACTTC

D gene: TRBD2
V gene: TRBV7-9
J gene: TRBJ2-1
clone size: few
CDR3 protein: CASSSPRLAGDSSYNEQFF
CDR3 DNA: TGTGCCAGCAGCTCTCCGCGACTAGCGGGAGATAGCTCCTACAATGAGCAGTTCTTC

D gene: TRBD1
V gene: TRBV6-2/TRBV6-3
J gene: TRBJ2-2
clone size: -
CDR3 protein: CASSYFSGARGTGVSGELFF
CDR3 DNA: TGTGCCAGCAGTTACTTCTCGGGGGCCCGAGGGACAGGGGTTTCCGGGGAGCTGTTTTTT

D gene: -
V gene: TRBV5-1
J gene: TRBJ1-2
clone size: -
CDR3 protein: CASSLVGGEDYGYTF
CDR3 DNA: TGCGCCAGCAGCTTGGTAGGGGGGGAGGACTATGGCTACACCTTC

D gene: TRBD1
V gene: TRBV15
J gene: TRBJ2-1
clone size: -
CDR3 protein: CATSLNTGVYNEQFF
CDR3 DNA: TGTGCCACCAGCCTAAACACAGGGGTATACAATGAGCAGTTCTTC

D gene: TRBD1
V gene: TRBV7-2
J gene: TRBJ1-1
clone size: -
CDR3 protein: CASSTRQGFAEAFF
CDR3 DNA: TGTGCCAGCAGCACCCGACAGGGATTCGCTGAAGCTTTCTTT

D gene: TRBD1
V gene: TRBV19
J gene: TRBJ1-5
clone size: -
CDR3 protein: CASSPRTGVSNQPQHF
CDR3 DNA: TGTGCCAGTAGTCCTCGGACAGGGGTTAGCAATCAGCCCCAGCATTTT

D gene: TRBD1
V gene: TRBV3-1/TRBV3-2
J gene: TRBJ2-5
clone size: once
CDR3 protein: CASSQVTQGAQYF
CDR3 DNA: TGTGCCAGCAGCCAAGTTACCCAGGGGGCCCAGTACTTC

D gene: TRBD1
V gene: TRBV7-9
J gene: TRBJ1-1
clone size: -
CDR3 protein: CASSQRKFIQGGTEAFF
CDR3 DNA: TGTGCCAGCAGCCAACGAAAGTTTATCCAGGGGGGCACTGAAGCTTTCTTT

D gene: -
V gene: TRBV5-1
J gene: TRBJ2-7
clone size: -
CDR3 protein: CASSGLPVSYEQYF
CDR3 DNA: TGCGCCAGCAGCGGACTCCCGGTTTCCTACGAGCAGTACTTC

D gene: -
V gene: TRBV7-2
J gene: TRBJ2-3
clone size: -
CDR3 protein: CASSLLHSTDTQYF
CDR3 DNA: TGTGCCAGCAGCTTGTTACACAGCACAGATACGCAGTATTTT

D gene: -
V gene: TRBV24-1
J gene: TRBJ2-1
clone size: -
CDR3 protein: CATSVSGTVMFF
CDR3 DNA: TGTGCCACCAGTGTCTCCGGGACTGTAATGTTCTTC

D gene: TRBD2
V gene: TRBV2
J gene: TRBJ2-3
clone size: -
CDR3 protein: CASRLELSAGGIGDTQYF
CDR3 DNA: TGTGCCAGCCGCCTGGAACTGTCAGCGGGGGGGATCGGCGATACGCAGTATTTT

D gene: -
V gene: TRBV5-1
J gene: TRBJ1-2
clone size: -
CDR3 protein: CASSLNPGQGVYGYTF
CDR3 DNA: TGCGCCAGCAGCCTGAATCCAGGGCAAGGGGTCTATGGCTACACCTTC

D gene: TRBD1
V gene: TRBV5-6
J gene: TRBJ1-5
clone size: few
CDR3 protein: CASSYGTVNQPQHF
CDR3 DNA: TGTGCCAGCAGCTACGGGACAGTCAATCAGCCCCAGCATTTT

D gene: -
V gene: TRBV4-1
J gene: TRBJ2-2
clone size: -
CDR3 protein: CASSRIPVSDTGELFF
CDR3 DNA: TGCGCCAGCAGCCGCATACCGGTTAGTGACACCGGGGAGCTGTTTTTT

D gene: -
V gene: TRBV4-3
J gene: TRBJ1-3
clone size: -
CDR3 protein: CASSQAGNSGNTIYF
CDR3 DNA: TGCGCCAGCAGCCAAGCAGGGAACTCTGGAAACACCATATATTTT

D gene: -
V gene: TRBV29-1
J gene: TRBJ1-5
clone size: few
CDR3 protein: CSGECGRGYSNQPQHF
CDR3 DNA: TGCAGCGGGGAGTGCGGCAGGGGATATAGCAATCAGCCCCAGCATTTT

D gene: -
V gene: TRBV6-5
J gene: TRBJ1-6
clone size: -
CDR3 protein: CASSYSSVKVSPLHF
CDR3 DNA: TGTGCCAGCAGTTACTCTTCAGTTAAAGTTTCACCCCTCCACTTT

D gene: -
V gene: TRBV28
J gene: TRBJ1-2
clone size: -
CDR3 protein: CASTTQVNYGYTF
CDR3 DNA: TGTGCCAGCACCACTCAGGTTAACTATGGCTACACCTTC

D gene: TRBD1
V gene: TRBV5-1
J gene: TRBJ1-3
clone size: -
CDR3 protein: CASSSTQGVTDGNTIYF
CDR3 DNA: TGCGCCAGCAGCTCAACACAGGGGGTAACAGATGGAAACACCATATATTTT

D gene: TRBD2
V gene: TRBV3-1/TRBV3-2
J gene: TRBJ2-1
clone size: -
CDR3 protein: CASSQGLAGGDEQFF
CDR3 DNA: TGTGCCAGCAGCCAAGGGCTAGCGGGGGGGGATGAGCAGTTCTTC

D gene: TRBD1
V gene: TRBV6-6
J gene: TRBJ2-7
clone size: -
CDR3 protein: CASSTGTGRGSYEQYF
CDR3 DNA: TGTGCCAGCAGTACCGGGACAGGGAGAGGGTCCTACGAGCAGTACTTC

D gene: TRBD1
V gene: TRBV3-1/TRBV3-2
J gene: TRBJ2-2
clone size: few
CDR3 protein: CASSEPGQGRTGELFF
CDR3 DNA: TGTGCCAGCAGCGAGCCGGGACAGGGAAGAACCGGGGAGCTGTTTTTT

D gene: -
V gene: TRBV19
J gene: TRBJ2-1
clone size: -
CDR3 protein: CASSIRGGYSEQFF
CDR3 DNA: TGTGCCAGTAGTATCAGAGGGGGATATAGTGAGCAGTTCTTC

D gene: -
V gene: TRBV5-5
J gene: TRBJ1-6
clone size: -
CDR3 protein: CASSFQGFGPQIQPPLHF
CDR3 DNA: TGTGCCAGCAGCTTCCAGGGGTTCGGTCCCCAAATTCAGCCACCCCTCCACTTT

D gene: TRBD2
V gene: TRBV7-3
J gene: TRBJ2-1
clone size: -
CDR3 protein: CASSLGLAGDNEQFF
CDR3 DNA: TGTGCCAGCAGCCTCGGACTAGCGGGGGACAATGAGCAGTTCTTC

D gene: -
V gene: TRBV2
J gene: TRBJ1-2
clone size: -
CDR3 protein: CASSELRAYYGYTF
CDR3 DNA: TGTGCCAGCAGTGAATTGCGGGCTTACTATGGCTACACCTTC

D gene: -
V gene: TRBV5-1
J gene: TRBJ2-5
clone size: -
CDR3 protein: CASSFGAGGETQYF
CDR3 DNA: TGCGCCAGCAGCTTTGGGGCAGGTGGAGAGACCCAGTACTTC

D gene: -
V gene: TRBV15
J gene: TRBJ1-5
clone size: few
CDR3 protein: CATSTRGSDQPQHF
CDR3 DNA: TGTGCCACCAGCACACGGGGTTCCGATCAGCCCCAGCATTTT

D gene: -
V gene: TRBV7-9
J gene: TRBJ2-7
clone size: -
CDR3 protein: CASSIKRTASYEQYF
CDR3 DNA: TGTGCCAGCAGCATCAAAAGGACTGCCTCCTACGAGCAGTACTTC

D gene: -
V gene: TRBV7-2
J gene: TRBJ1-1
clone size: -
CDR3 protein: CASSYKTGNTEAFF
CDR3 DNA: TGTGCCAGCAGCTACAAGACGGGGAACACTGAAGCTTTCTTT

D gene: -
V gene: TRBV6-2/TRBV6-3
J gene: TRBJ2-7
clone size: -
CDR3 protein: CASSYIGVRLGESGEQYF
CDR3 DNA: TGTGCCAGCAGTTACATAGGTGTCCGACTAGGAGAGTCTGGCGAGCAGTACTTC

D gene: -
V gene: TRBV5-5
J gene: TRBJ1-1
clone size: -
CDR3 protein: CASSSLPGGASYRGTEAFF
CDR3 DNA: TGTGCCAGCAGCTCATTGCCCGGGGGAGCTTCATATCGTGGCACTGAAGCTTTCTTT

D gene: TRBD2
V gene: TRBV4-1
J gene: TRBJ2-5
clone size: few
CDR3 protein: CASSQEGVGLAAIQETQYF
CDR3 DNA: TGCGCCAGCAGCCAAGAAGGGGTGGGACTAGCGGCTATACAAGAGACCCAGTACTTC

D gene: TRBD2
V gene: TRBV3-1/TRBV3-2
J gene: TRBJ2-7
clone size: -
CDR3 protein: CASSNFAGERYEQYF
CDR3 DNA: TGTGCCAGCAGCAATTTCGCGGGGGAAAGATACGAGCAGTACTTC

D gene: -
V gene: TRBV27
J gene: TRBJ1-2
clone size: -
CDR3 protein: CASSYGQTMGYTF
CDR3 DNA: TGTGCCAGCAGCTACGGACAGACTATGGGATACACCTTC

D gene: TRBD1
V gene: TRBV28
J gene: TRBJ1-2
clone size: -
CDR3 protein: CASRGTGGANYGYTF
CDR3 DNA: TGTGCCAGCAGAGGGACAGGGGGCGCGAACTATGGCTACACCTTC

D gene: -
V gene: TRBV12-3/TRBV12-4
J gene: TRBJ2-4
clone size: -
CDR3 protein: CASSYTLAIQYF
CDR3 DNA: TGTGCCAGCAGCTACACACTAGCAATTCAGTACTTC

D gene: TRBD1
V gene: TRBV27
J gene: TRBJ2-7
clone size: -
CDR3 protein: CASSPTTGHSYEQYF
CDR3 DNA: TGTGCCAGCAGTCCTACGACAGGGCACTCCTACGAGCAGTACTTC

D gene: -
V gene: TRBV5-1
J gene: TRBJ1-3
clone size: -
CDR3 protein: CASSLATGPGATIYF
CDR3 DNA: TGCGCCAGCAGCTTGGCAACGGGACCGGGAGCCACCATATATTTT